This T cell receptor beta chain is drawn from a study of identical twins. General study findings and limits: Carriage of fewer insertions was seen in abundant cord blood beta clonotypes, whereas memory repertoires showed none. Where out-of-frame alpha sequences were twin-shared, they showed excess low generation probability.

Using its own MiXCR run on the 5' RACE reads, TCRdb lists one record per CDR3 protein. Of about 890,000 distinct CDR3 sequences in the sample, over 9% were seen once. Note on this clonotype: The antigen is not known.

Germline lookup yields CDR1 MDHEN and CDR2 SYDVKM. The V end lost 4 bases, the J end lost 4 bases, and 13 bases lay between the germline ends. This CDR3 is 14 amino acids long. The same data also contributed to another study, on yellow fever vaccine responses in identical twins.

Sequenced sample: PBMCs. The sequence was obtained from a woman under 30 in good health. This rearrangement joins TRBV28 to TRBJ1-2, with D unclear. CDR3 coding DNA: TGTGCCAGCAGTTCCGGCCGGACGGTCTATGGCTACACCTTC. Translation gives CASSSGRTVYGYTF.